This section outlines one T cell receptor beta chain sequence together with its context. This clonotype was recorded at least ten times. Its target antigen remains unknown. No per-base quality is available; no much larger clone lies one base away. From its cysteine to its phenylalanine, the CDR3 spans 14 amino acids. The sequence is cut down to CDR3 DNA, 42 bases in frame from base 1. Deletion took 6 bases off V and 1 base off J, with a span of 10 bases between the germline ends. From a lookup of the germline V gene, CDR1 and CDR2 are MNHNS and SASEGT. The record originates from a study of T cells in Graves' hyperthyroidism and ophthalmopathy (dated by TCRdb to between 2018 and 2021). In terms of the full investigation: Peripheral blood was collected at initial diagnosis, before any treatment. An independent validation cohort of around 19 hyperthyroidism patients and over 15 patients who later progressed to ophthalmopathy tested prospective prediction of ophthalmopathy. A discovery cohort of 95 to 100 patients, 43 with Graves' ophthalmopathy and approximately 57 with stable Graves' hyperthyroidism, was used to find distinguishing TCR V-J signatures. For training and testing, the 100 or so patients in the discovery cohort were randomly divided in a 7:3 ratio. The paper reports TCR Vbeta CDR3 sequencing of more than 120 peripheral blood samples: approximately 41 ophthalmopathy, about 75 hyperthyroidism and approximately 17 progressor patients. In addition, the study compared T-cell repertoires in thyroid tissue and in blood from five to seven Graves' hyperthyroidism patients. Following sampling, methimazole starting at 30 mg daily was given to hyperthyroidism patients, and high-dose intravenous methylprednisolone was given to ophthalmopathy patients.

TCR beta CDR3 regions were amplified from RNA transcripts. The TCR CDR3 was subjected to a first round of RT-PCR using the HTBI primer set and the Qiagen OneStep RT-PCR kit. A second multiplex PCR round built the libraries, followed by size selection and purification. Paired-end sequencing of the libraries was performed with 100 bp reads on an Illumina HiSeq2000. In the paper's pipeline: Raw data were processed with SOAPnuke, discarding reads with adapters, uncalled bases, mean Phred below 15, or no exact constant-primer or identifier match. High-quality paired reads were merged with COPE v1.2.5, and unique nucleotide sequences were defined as clonotypes. Clonotypes were aligned to IMGT TRBV, TRBD and TRBJ reference segments using MiTCR v1.1. The analysis was restricted to V-J combinations with a frequency above 0.0001, which together covered around 99% of the repertoires. The TCS score was defined as F50 (clonal expansion) divided by E x V (chaos), with BLOSUM62-based TCRdist calculated between CDR3 peptides within each V-J. Welch's t-statistics and random forest reduced approximately 520 V-J features to 13, which were used in a naive Bayes classifier (R e1071). The public sequencing data were trimmed at Q25 with fastp and processed into clonotypes with MiXCR by TCRdb, which kept only in-frame beta chains. CDR3 protein sequences are deduplicated, and each keeps its most common genes and DNA. The V and J calls follow TCRdb's processing rather than the paper's. In all, the sample holds 700,000 or so distinct CDR3 sequences, and about 17% of those were seen once. Clones ranked in the top ten supply approximately 8.4% of the sample.

A patient counted as having stable Graves' hyperthyroidism if no progression to ophthalmopathy occurred over 18 months of follow-up. Hyperthyroidism patients were newly diagnosed, with disease duration under 2 months, and aged 18 to 65 years. Patients with uncontrolled infections, other autoimmune diseases, pregnancy or lactation were excluded. Diagnoses were based on clinical symptoms, serum thyroxine and TRAb, thyroid ultrasound and orbital computed tomography. PBMCs were isolated from about 10 ml of fresh peripheral blood by Ficoll-Paque density gradient centrifugation. Total RNA was extracted using Trizol reagent, and RNA quality was assessed on an Agilent 2100 Bioanalyzer. Broad study findings and their caveats: In validation, progression to ophthalmopathy was predicted by the model with 55% to 71% sensitivity and roughly 76% specificity, a median of roughly 6.4 months before onset. No statistical method was used to set the sample size in advance, and investigators knew the group allocation. A model built on a 13 V-J signature distinguished ophthalmopathy from stable hyperthyroidism, reaching about 89% sensitivity and about 81% specificity in cross-validation and 80%/75% in testing. Blood samples also contained most of the expanded thyroid clonotypes (frequency above 0.001), which suggests that blood repertoires may reflect thyroid immune responses.

This TCR was sampled from a man younger than 30 with Graves' hyperthyroidism. The sequenced material came from blood. The sequence links TRBV6-1 to TRBJ1-5; possibly the D gene is TRBD1, per 6 matching bases. CDR3 reads: CASRKQGSNQPQHF. DNA sequence: TGTGCCAGCAGAAAACAGGGAAGCAATCAGCCCCAGCATTTT.